This T cell receptor (beta chain) is from a study of identical twins (dated by TCRdb to 2016 to 2018). Concerning the study at large: To test whether fetal clonotypes persist, the study used deep sequencing on TCR alpha and beta repertoires from monozygotic twins, unrelated adults of various ages, and cord blood. To rule out contamination, the twin experiments were replicated at different times with different library preparation protocols. Overall study outcomes, separate from this receptor: Abundant cord blood beta clonotypes had fewer insertions, young adult naive repertoires showed a similar but weaker trend, and memory repertoires showed no such trend. Out-of-frame TCR alpha sequences shared between twins showed an excess of low generation-probability sequences compared with coincidental sharing between unrelated individuals. Zero-insertion analyses could be partly confounded by invariant T cells such as MAIT and iNKT, although diverse VJ usage argued against such confounding for most clonotypes. In monozygotic twins, recombination models systematically underestimated out-of-frame TCR alpha sharing, but the models matched the sharing seen between unrelated individuals. Excess twin sharing in beta out-of-frame sequences was weaker because fewer shared sequences lowered the signal-to-noise ratio. Because the same donors could not be followed over many years, the conclusions relied on cross-sectional statistical analysis.

All donors were healthy Caucasians. The twin cohort comprised three pairs of female monozygotic twins, all aged roughly 18 to 30 years. Peripheral blood mononuclear cells were the source from which RNA for the TCR libraries was isolated. This clonotype has ten or more counts. The clone's antigen remains unknown. No per-base quality is available; no much larger clone lies one base away. The receptor library was made with 5' RACE. The listed sequencing device is Illumina HiSeq 2000. Template switching introduced a universal primer binding site; the final cDNA contained a unique molecular identifier, enabling accurate counting of TCR cDNA molecules. First-strand cDNA for TCR alpha and beta chains was synthesized from specific primers in the conserved constant-segment region. To control for contamination, each cDNA library was double barcoded with a SMART-Mk sample barcode plus Illumina barcodes. TruSeq adapter sequences along with Illumina sample barcodes were introduced in two successive PCR steps. The TCR alpha and beta cDNA libraries were sequenced on the Illumina HiSeq platform using custom primers. As for the original processing: Unique molecular identifiers were extracted from raw reads with MiGEC, and CDR3 positions were determined with MiXCR. For each individual, recombination models were inferred using an EM algorithm with the repgenHMM and IGoR tools. The analysis of shared clonotypes was done with the tcR package in R, with sharing normalized by the product of cloneset sizes. Out-of-frame nonproductive sequences were analyzed to study raw recombination free of thymic and clonal selection effects. The public reads were reprocessed in TCRdb via fastp at Q25 and MiXCR, keeping in-frame beta chains. Records with the same CDR3 protein are collapsed into one entry carrying the most frequent genes and DNA. TCRdb's processing, not the authors', yielded these V and J calls. The sample table records 650,000 to 800,000 distinct CDR3 sequences; around 8.6% of these occur just once. 0.98% of the sample is in the top ten clones.

Its CDR3 holds 14 amino acids, cysteine through phenylalanine. The DNA shown is the 42-base CDR3, in frame from base 1. The germline V gene provides CDR1 SGHRS and CDR2 YFSETQ. V gives up 2 bases and J gives up 2 bases, and the segment between their germline ends measures 10 bases. These data also formed part of another study, on yellow fever vaccine responses in identical twins. The second source states: The T cell response to vaccination in identical twins was reported by the authors to appear partly convergent and partly personalized. In identical twins, the study followed T cell clones that responded to the vaccine with precision.

The TCR originated in a woman younger than 30 in good health. The sequenced material came from PBMCs. This chain is built from TRBV5-1 and TRBJ1-1; no D gene is confidently identified. The DNA sequence is as follows: TGCGCCAGCAGCTTCTCGATTATAAACACTGAAGCTTTCTTT. It encodes CASSFSIINTEAFF.